Sequencing of this T cell receptor beta chain was carried out in a study of blood T cell repertoires in COVID-19. The data were produced by immunoSEQ multiplex PCR, yet TCRdb's version contains in-frame clones alone and is incomplete. The sample yields nearly 350,000 clones, about 93% seen once. Germline lookup yields CDR1 MNHEY and CDR2 SVGAGI. V was cut by 0 bases and J by 2 bases, with 8 bases left in between. CDR3 length equals 15 residues. The chain employs TRBV6-5 and TRBJ2-1, with D possibly TRBD2 on 5 matching bases. This sequence originates from a young woman who had recovered from COVID-19. The specimen was peripheral blood. The CDR3: CASSYSSGAYNEQFF. The CDR3 DNA sequence: TGTGCCAGCAGTTACTCGAGCGGTGCCTACAATGAGCAGTTCTTC.